These 6 T cell receptor beta chains were all obtained from the same sample, sequenced in a study of graft-versus-host responses after intestinal transplantation. No cognate antigen is known for these TCRs. The data were produced by immunoSEQ multiplex PCR, yet TCRdb's version contains in-frame clones alone and is incomplete. The sample shows approximately 82,000 clones, 91% of them seen only once. The starting material was unstimulated CD4+ T cells sorted from spleen or lymph node cells, obtained before intestinal transplant. The receptors originated from a human donor who received an intestinal transplant.

As DNA, the CDR3 is TGCGCCAGCAGCCCTCTACTAGCGGGGGTTAGCACAGATACGCAGTATTTT. This encodes CASSPLLAGVSTDTQYF. This rearrangement joins TRBV5-1 to TRBJ2-3; 11 nucleotides line up with TRBD2. CDR3 length: 17 amino acids. Unmatched junction bases numbered 7, after V lost 4 bases and J lost 0 bases. The germline V gene encodes CDR1 SGHRS and CDR2 YFSETQ. Full variable domain (outside the CDR3, taken from reference TRBV5-1 and TRBJ2-3): KAGVTQTPRYLIKTRGQQVTLSCSPISGHRSVSWYQQTPGQGLQFLFEYFSETQRNKGNFPGRFSGRQFSNSRSEMNVSTLELGDSALYLCASSPLLAGVSTDTQYFGPGTRLTVL.

The V gene is TRBV6-5, the J gene TRBJ1-1; D unclear. V lost 0 bases, J lost 6 bases, and 8 bases lay in between. CDR1 is MNHEY and CDR2 is SVGAGI in the germline V gene. The CDR3 extends over 13 amino acids. The CDR3 sequence is CASSYSYTSEAFF. The DNA of the CDR3 is TGTGCCAGCAGTTACTCTTACACCTCTGAAGCTTTCTTT.

The chain uses TRBV6-1 and TRBJ1-5; D ambiguous. Trimming took off 7 bases at V and 4 bases at J, with 14 bases between the two ends. Germline CDR1 is MNHNS and CDR2 is SASEGT. CDR3 length equals 14 residues. CDR3 DNA: TGTGCCAGCACCGTAGAAAACCTTAATCAGCCCCAGCATTTT. Protein product: CASTVENLNQPQHF.

This chain joins TRBV13 and TRBJ2-3, with D perhaps matching TRBD2 (6 bases). Germline loops: CDR1 PRHDT, CDR2 FYEKMQ (reference sequence). The CDR3 covers 18 residues. V was pared by 3 bases and J by 6 bases, with 25 bases between. CDR3 in amino acids: CASSLGYRRGERRDTQYF. The CDR3 DNA reads as TGTGCCAGCAGCTTGGGGTACCGGAGGGGTGAAAGGAGGGATACGCAGTATTTT.

This clone occurred once. The rearrangement joins TRBV10-2 to TRBJ1-1; D is possibly TRBD1 (6 bases). With 6 bases removed from V and 2 bases from J, the gap between germline ends came to 10 bases. CDR3 length: 13 residues. Germline V gene data show CDR1 as WSHSY and CDR2 as SAAADI. CDR3 in amino acids: CASRQGSNTEAFF. CDR3 DNA: TGCGCCAGCAGACAGGGTTCTAACACTGAAGCTTTCTTT.

This chain uses TRBV7-2 with TRBJ2-3; weak D call: TRBD1 (5 bases). The CDR3 consists of 15 residues. Germline values: CDR1 SGHTA, CDR2 FQGNSA. V was shortened by 5 bases and J by 1 base, with 13 bases between the two germline ends. The CDR3 sequence: CASSLQGSGTDTQYF. Here the CDR3 DNA reads TGTGCCAGCAGCCTCCAGGGAAGTGGCACAGATACGCAGTATTTT.